This section outlines one T cell receptor beta chain sequence together with its context. Authors' methods: How many nucleated cells were present was estimated from reference gene primer amplification. Measured with immunoSEQ multiplex PCR; TCRdb has only the in-frame clones, and not every one. For V, J and clone size, that table is used; D and trimming come from the DNA. Among approximately 89,000 clones listed, roughly 78% were seen once. The source of the sample is a study of blood T cell repertoires in COVID-19. Study information: Italy, Spain and the United States were the sources of the convalescent and acute COVID-19 samples. PBMCs, B-cell-depleted T cells, or T cells were the source of the cDNA or gDNA that made up the material.

V lost 0 bases and J lost 1, with 8 bases in between. CDR3 size: 15 residues. Germline CDR1 MGHRA, CDR2 YSYEKL. Sequenced input: peripheral blood. The receptor's source is a woman of 80 years or more with acute or convalescent COVID-19. This rearrangement joins TRBV4-1 to TRBJ2-3, with a possible D match to TRBD2 (6 bases). The CDR3 loop is CASSQESGGTDTQYF. For the CDR3, the DNA is TGCGCCAGCAGCCAAGAATCGGGAGGCACAGATACGCAGTATTTT.